This is a list of T cell receptor beta chains from one sample in a study of CD8 T cells in Susac syndrome. From the immunoSEQ multiplex PCR reads, TCRdb called clonotypes with MiXCR, one entry per CDR3 protein. The table shows some 200,000 distinct CDR3 sequences, with more than 90% occurring only once. Sequencing was performed on CD4+ T cells from PBMCs. Receptor source: a human donor with Susac syndrome. CDR3s include the opening cysteine and the closing phenylalanine or tryptophan. The order of the fields is V gene, J gene, CDR3 protein.

>TRBV3-1|TRBJ2-7
CASSLQGTIYEQYF
>TRBV6-5|TRBJ1-2
CASSLFDRGYGYTF
>TRBV7-2|TRBJ2-6
CASSFPGQASGANVLTF
>TRBV12-3/TRBV12-4|TRBJ1-2
CASSKQVASYGYTF
>TRBV6-6|TRBJ2-7
CASKSPGGLYEQYF
>TRBV4-2|TRBJ2-5
CASSQDVAGGEETQYF
>TRBV6-1|TRBJ2-1
CASRGGGAAYNEQFF
>TRBV30|TRBJ2-2
CAWSASLTGELFF
>TRBV11-1|TRBJ2-3
CASSSFDTQYF
>TRBV4-3|TRBJ1-1
CASSQDRPTPEAFF
>TRBV12-3/TRBV12-4|TRBJ2-5
CASRGAQSAQYF
>TRBV18|TRBJ1-2
CASSPVGTAANYGYTF
>TRBV5-4|TRBJ2-5
CASSLGLFRQEETQYF
>TRBV12-3/TRBV12-4|TRBJ1-4
CASRPGGILEKLFF
>TRBV15|TRBJ2-3
CATSRGQGFVDTQYF
>TRBV15|TRBJ1-5
CATSIYRVNQPQHF
>TRBV7-9|TRBJ2-7
CASSRDGTGDEQYF
>TRBV24-1|TRBJ2-2
CATSRAKGGELFF
>TRBV29-1|TRBJ1-1
CSAERELDTEAFF
>TRBV7-3|TRBJ2-1
CASSSTGTSYNEQFF
>TRBV7-2|TRBJ2-3
CASSLESNTDTQYF
>TRBV29-1|TRBJ2-2
CSGRTGGDGELFF
>TRBV19|TRBJ1-5
CASSNTKNQPQHF
>TRBV9|TRBJ1-6
CASSSDSYNSPLHF
>TRBV29-1|TRBJ2-5
CSVEDAETQYF
>TRBV2|TRBJ2-2
CASSERAGATGELFF
>TRBV12-3/TRBV12-4|TRBJ2-7
CASSLRAGTTYEQYF
>TRBV12-3/TRBV12-4|TRBJ2-5
CASTLGGSQETQYF
>TRBV4-2|TRBJ1-1
CASSQETPNIGTEAFF
>TRBV29-1|TRBJ2-1
CSVDGFGNEQFF
>TRBV30|TRBJ1-1
CAYNRGEYTEAFF
>TRBV12-3/TRBV12-4|TRBJ1-2
CASRDRGNYGYTF
>TRBV5-4|TRBJ2-7
CASSRGQGRAYEQYF